The 15 T cell receptor beta chains listed next were all sequenced from one sample in a study of T cells in Graves' hyperthyroidism and ophthalmopathy (dated by TCRdb to between 2018 and 2021). The library was obtained by multiplex PCR. This sample was sequenced with an Illumina HiSeq 2000. The TCR beta CDR3 regions were amplified from RNA transcripts. A first-round RT-PCR of the TCR CDR3 used the HTBI primer set with the Qiagen OneStep RT-PCR kit. TCRdb passed the public sequencing reads through fastp at Q25 and MiXCR, retaining productive beta sequences. Rows merge per CDR3 protein into single entries with the most common DNA and genes. The sample table lists around 340,000 distinct CDR3 sequences, approximately 18% of them with a count of one. Roughly 35% of the sample is taken by the ten largest. Input material: blood. Receptors were obtained from a woman under 40 with Graves' hyperthyroidism that later progressed to Graves' ophthalmopathy.

This clonotype has a count of ten or more. The chain links TRBV12-3 or TRBV12-4 to TRBJ2-3; 8 positions match TRBD1. This CDR3 contains 15 residues. Unmatched junction bases numbered 6, after V lost 6 bases and J lost 1 base. Written as DNA, the CDR3 is TGTGCCAGCAGACGGGGACAGGCAGGCACAGATACGCAGTATTTT. It translates to CASRRGQAGTDTQYF.

This clonotype was observed many times. The chain has TRBV6-1 and TRBJ2-7; perhaps TRBD1 as D (6 bases). The germline V gene encodes CDR1 MNHNS and CDR2 SASEGT. The V end lost 7 bases, the J end lost 3 bases, and 13 bases lay between the germline ends. There are 13 residues in the CDR3. CDR3 sequence reads: CASNGDTYYEQYF. The CDR3 DNA follows: TGTGCCAGCAATGGGGACACTTACTACGAGCAGTACTTC.

This chain connects TRBV6-2 or TRBV6-3 to TRBJ2-3; D perhaps matches TRBD2 (6 bases). This CDR3 region has 13 residues. From germline, CDR1 is MNHEY and CDR2 SVGEGT. The ends were cut back, 4 bases at V and 12 bases at J, with 17 bases in the middle. CDR3 bases: TGTGCCAGCAGTTGGGCCACGGGAGACCCTCAGTATTTT. This gives the protein CASSWATGDPQYF.

This clonotype showed up many times. The rearrangement uses TRBV27 and TRBJ1-1; 10 positions agree with TRBD1. The CDR3 covers 16 residues. CDR1 MNHEY and CDR2 SMNVEV come from the germline V gene (reference sequence). V shed 5 bases and J 3 bases; nucleotides not matched to a gene: 9. The CDR3 region is CASSKRDRGTDTEAFF. CDR3 nucleotide sequence: TGTGCCAGCAGTAAAAGGGACAGGGGTACGGACACTGAAGCTTTCTTT.

The rearrangement links TRBV5-1 to TRBJ1-1; 10 bases are a match to TRBD1. The CDR3 has 14 amino acids. With V trimmed by 7 bases and J by 4 bases, 7 bases remained unmatched. The germline gives CDR1 SGHRS, CDR2 YFSETQ. CDR3 bases: TGCGCCAGCGGACAGGGGGTACGCGGCACTGAAGCTTTCTTT. Translation gives CASGQGVRGTEAFF.

There are many counts of this clonotype. This chain links TRBV27 with TRBJ2-2; D may be TRBD1 (6 bases). The CDR3 contains 15 residues. V shed 4 bases and J shed 5 bases, with 14 bases lying between them. Germline V gene sequence: CDR1 MNHEY, CDR2 SMNVEV (reference sequence). This CDR3 is CASSYQTGPTGELFF. The CDR3 DNA reads as TGTGCCAGCAGTTACCAGACAGGTCCGACCGGGGAGCTGTTTTTT.

This clonotype was picked up many times. The rearrangement uses TRBV28 and TRBJ2-5; D is possibly TRBD1 (6 bases). V lost 6 bases and J 0 bases, leaving 17 bases between the germline ends. Germline V CDR1 and CDR2: MDHEN, SYDVKM. The length of the CDR3 is 16 residues. CDR3 coding DNA: TGTGCCAGCAGCCCCGACAGTTGGACAGACCAAGAGACCCAGTACTTC. This sequence encodes CASSPDSWTDQETQYF.

The DNA of the CDR3 is TGTGCCAGCAGCCTCGGGACGGCGAACCAAGAGACCCAGTACTTC. Protein sequence: CASSLGTANQETQYF. This chain joins TRBV11-2 and TRBJ2-5; D is perhaps TRBD1 or TRBD2 (5 bases each). This CDR3 contains 15 residues. Germline V gives CDR1 SGHAT, CDR2 FQNNGV. Trimming shortened V by 5 bases and J by 0 bases, and 13 bases separated the two germline ends.

This clonotype came up a few times. A much larger clonotype is one base distant, so this may be a read error. V usage is TRBV30 and J usage is TRBJ2-5; D remains ambiguous. CDR1 and CDR2 (germline): GTSNPN, SVGIG (reference sequence). The CDR3 runs 14 residues. The CDR3 here is CAWDKGLRQEAQYF. The DNA for the CDR3 is TGTGCCTGGGATAAAGGCCTTAGGCAAGAGGCCCAGTACTTC. The full variable domain, with the rest looked up from reference TRBV30 and TRBJ2-5, is SQTIHQWPATLVQPVGSPLSLECTVEGTSNPNLYWYRQAAGRGLQLLFYSVGIGQISSEVPQNLSASRPQDRQFILSSKKLLLSDSGFYLCAWDKGLRQEAQYFGPGTRLLVL.

This clonotype was found a few times. The V call is TRBV5-1, the J call TRBJ2-7; D gene ambiguous. The V end lost 4 bases, the J end lost 5 bases, and 10 bases lay between the germline ends. CDR1 and CDR2 (germline): SGHRS, YFSETQ. This CDR3 is 12 amino acids long. The CDR3 spells CASSRKGNEQYF. The CDR3 nucleotides are TGCGCCAGCAGCCGGAAGGGAAACGAGCAGTACTTC.

This clonotype was picked up many times. This CDR3 is CASSLRSSGTGTDTQYF. Here the CDR3 DNA reads TGTGCCAGCAGCTTAAGGTCCTCAGGTACAGGCACAGATACGCAGTATTTT. The gene calls are TRBV11-2 and TRBJ2-3; D not resolved. Germline CDR1 and CDR2: SGHAT and FQNNGV. The CDR3 sequence is 17 residues long. V lost 2 bases and J 1 base, leaving 16 bases between the germline ends. Full variable domain (remainder filled in from reference TRBV11-2 and TRBJ2-3): EAGVAQSPRYKIIEKRQSVAFWCNPISGHATLYWYQQILGQGPKLLIQFQNNGVVDDSQLPKDRFSAERLKGVDSTLKIQPAKLEDSAVYLCASSLRSSGTGTDTQYFGPGTRLTVL.

The rearrangement joins TRBV11-2 to TRBJ1-1; D is undetermined. CDR3 length equals 13 residues. The germline CDR1 and CDR2 sequences are SGHAT and FQNNGV. Trimming pared 6 bases from V and 7 bases from J, leaving 15 bases between. CDR3 in DNA: TGTGCCAGCAGGCCAGCGGGGAAGAATGAAGCTTTCTTT. As protein: CASRPAGKNEAFF.

This clonotype was counted many times. The V call is TRBV27, the J call TRBJ2-3; 12 positions match TRBD1. The V gene's germline CDR1 is MNHEY and CDR2 SMNVEV (reference sequence). With V trimmed by 5 bases and J by 5 bases, 8 bases remained unmatched. The CDR3 length is 16 residues. CDR3 region: CASSPGDRGHQDTQYF. The CDR3 DNA reads as TGTGCCAGCAGTCCTGGGGACAGGGGGCATCAAGATACGCAGTATTTT.

This clonotype was picked up one time. The chain carries TRBV7-2 and TRBJ1-4; D not resolved. The CDR3 extends over 13 amino acids. Germline V CDR1 and CDR2: SGHTA, FQGNSA. V lost 5 bases and J 5 bases, leaving 9 bases between the germline ends. The CDR3 spells CASSEQVNEKLFF. In DNA, the CDR3 is TGTGCCAGCAGCGAGCAAGTGAATGAAAAACTGTTTTTT. Full variable domain (missing parts from reference TRBV7-2 and TRBJ1-4): GAGVSQSPSNKVTEKGKDVELRCDPISGHTALYWYRQSLGQGLEFLIYFQGNSAPDKSGLPSDRFSAERTGGSVSTLTIQRTQQEDSAVYLCASSEQVNEKLFFGSGTQLSVL.

V usage is TRBV18 and J usage is TRBJ2-7; D remains unclear. The CDR3 covers 16 residues. The germline V and J ends were trimmed by 1 base and 2 bases, with 15 bases remaining between them. CDR1 is KGHSH and CDR2 is LQKENI in the germline V gene. CDR3 DNA sequence: TGTGCCAGCTCACCACGCGTTGGTATTGTAACCTACGAGCAGTACTTC. Encoded protein: CASSPRVGIVTYEQYF.